Below are 2 T cell receptor beta chains sequenced from a single sample in a study of tumor-infiltrating lymphocytes in primary liver carcinoma. Co-extracting RNA and DNA was done with about 18-33 mg of unsorted bulk tissue as input. The input was around 0.5 ug total RNA; TCR beta cDNA was made from it with a constant-region primer. Three rounds of nested multiplex PCR with slightly modified ARM-PCR produced TCR beta libraries. The first two PCR rounds, roughly 9 cycles each, used TRBV1-TRBV30 forward primers and a C-beta reverse primer. TCRdb itself ran the multiplex PCR reads through MiXCR, one entry per CDR3 protein. The table shows more than 70,000 distinct CDR3 sequences, with roughly two thirds occurring only once. The sample taken for sequencing was tumor-adjacent normal liver tissue. These receptors were taken from a man in his forties with primary liver carcinoma and hepatitis B virus infection.

In regard to this clonotype: This may stem from a read error, because a much larger clone lies one nucleotide away. DNA for the CDR3: TGTGCCAGCACGCGGAGCACCGCAATAAATCAGCCCCAGCATTTT. Translated, it gives CASTRSTAINQPQHF. The chain carries TRBV12-3 or TRBV12-4 and TRBJ1-5; D unresolved. This CDR3 spans 15 amino acids. With 7 bases removed from V and 4 bases from J, the gap between germline ends came to 17 bases.

Notes on this clonotype: The junction does not match germline at one end; this may be a read error. The J gene is TRBJ2-7, the V gene TRBV6-2 or TRBV6-3, with D maybe TRBD2 (6 bases). The CDR3 runs 14 residues. From germline, CDR1 is MNHEY and CDR2 SVGEGT. The CDR3 region is CTSKRLQEGCEQYF. The CDR3 coding sequence is TGTACCAGCAAAAGACTACAGGAGGGCTGCGAGCAGTACTTC.